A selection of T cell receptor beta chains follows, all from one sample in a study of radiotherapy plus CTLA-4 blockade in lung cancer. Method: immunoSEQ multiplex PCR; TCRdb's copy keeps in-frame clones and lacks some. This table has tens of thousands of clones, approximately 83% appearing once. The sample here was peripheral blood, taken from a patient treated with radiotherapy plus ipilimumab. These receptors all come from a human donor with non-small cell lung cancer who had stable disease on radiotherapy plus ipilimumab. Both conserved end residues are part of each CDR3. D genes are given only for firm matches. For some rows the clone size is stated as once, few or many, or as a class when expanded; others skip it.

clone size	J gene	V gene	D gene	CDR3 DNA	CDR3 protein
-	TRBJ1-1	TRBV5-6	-	TGTGCCAGCAGCTTTTGGCTAGCCAACACTGAAGCTTTCTTT	CASSFWLANTEAFF
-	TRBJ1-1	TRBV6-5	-	TGTGCCAGCAGTTATCCAGGGATAGGGGCTTTCTTT	CASSYPGIGAFF
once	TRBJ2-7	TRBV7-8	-	TGTGCCAGCAGCTTAGGACTAGATTTGTACGAGCAGTACTTC	CASSLGLDLYEQYF
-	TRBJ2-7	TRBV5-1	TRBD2	TGCGCCAGCAGCCCGACCCTAGCGGGAGGCCACGAGCAGTACTTC	CASSPTLAGGHEQYF
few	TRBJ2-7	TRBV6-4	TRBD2	TGTGCCAGCAGGGAGGGACTACGAGCCTACGAGCAGTACTTC	CASREGLRAYEQYF
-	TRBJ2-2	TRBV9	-	TGTGCCAGCAGCCCTAGAGGGACCGGGGAGCTGTTTTTT	CASSPRGTGELFF
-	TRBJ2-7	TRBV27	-	TGTGCCAGCAGTTTATCCGGGGGCCCCCTCGAGCAGTACTTC	CASSLSGGPLEQYF
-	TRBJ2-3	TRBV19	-	TGTGCCAGTAGCGGGGCTAGCACAGATACGCAGTATTTT	CASSGASTDTQYF
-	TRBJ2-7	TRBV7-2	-	TGTGCCAGCAGCCAGTGGAGGGCATCCTACGAGCAGTACTTC	CASSQWRASYEQYF
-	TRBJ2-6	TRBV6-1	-	TGTGCCAGCAGTGAACGGACACCACTTAGTGGGGCCAACGTCCTGACTTTC	CASSERTPLSGANVLTF
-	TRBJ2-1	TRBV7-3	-	TGTGCCAGCAGCCCGGGACGTACCAATGAGCAGTTCTTC	CASSPGRTNEQFF
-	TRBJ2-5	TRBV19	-	TGTGCCAGTAGTATAGGCAGGCAAGAGACCCAGTACTTC	CASSIGRQETQYF
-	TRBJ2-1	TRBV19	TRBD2	TGTGCCAGTAGTAAGGGGCGAACGGGGGGTTACAATGAGCAGTTCTTC	CASSKGRTGGYNEQFF
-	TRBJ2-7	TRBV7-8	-	TGTGCCAGCAGCCCCGATAACAAGGGCGGCGCCTACGAGCAGTACTTC	CASSPDNKGGAYEQYF
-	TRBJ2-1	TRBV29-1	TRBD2	TGCAGCGTTGAACGGACTAGCGGGATTTCCAACAATGAGCAGTTCTTC	CSVERTSGISNNEQFF
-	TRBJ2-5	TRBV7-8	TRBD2	TGTGCCAGCGTCTCTAGCGGGGGGCAGAGAGAGACCCAGTACTTC	CASVSSGGQRETQYF
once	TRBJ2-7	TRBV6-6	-	TGTGCCAGCAGTTACTCGGCCCTGGGGGAGCAGTACTTC	CASSYSALGEQYF
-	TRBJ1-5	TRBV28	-	TGTGCCCACGCGAGGGGTGTTCAGCCCCAGCATTTT	CAHARGVQPQHF
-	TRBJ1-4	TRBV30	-	TGTGCCTGGAGTCCGGCCTTTAATGAAAAACTGTTTTTT	CAWSPAFNEKLFF
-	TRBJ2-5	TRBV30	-	TGTGCCTCCCTATGGGGGGCGGTAGAGACCCAGTACTTC	CASLWGAVETQYF
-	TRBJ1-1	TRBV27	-	TGTGCCAGCAGGCTTCAGGCGTCGAGCACTGAAGCTTTCTTT	CASRLQASSTEAFF
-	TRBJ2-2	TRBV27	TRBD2	TGTGCCAGCAGCTTAGCGGGAGCGGAGGTCACCGGGGAGCTGTTTTTT	CASSLAGAEVTGELFF
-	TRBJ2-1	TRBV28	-	TGTGCCAGCAGTTTACACGGAGCGCAGTTCTTC	CASSLHGAQFF
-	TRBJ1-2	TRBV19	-	TGTGCCAGTAAAGACAGATCCACCGGCTACACCTTC	CASKDRSTGYTF
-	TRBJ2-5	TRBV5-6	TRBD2	TGTGCCAGCCACCCGGGGGGAGCAGGGCCCGGACAAGAGACCCAGTACTTC	CASHPGGAGPGQETQYF
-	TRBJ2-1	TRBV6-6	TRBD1	TGTGCCAGCAGCCTGGACAGGGTTGGGTCCTACAATGAGCAGTTCTTC	CASSLDRVGSYNEQFF
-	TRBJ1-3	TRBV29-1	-	TGCAGCGTTGCTTTGTCAGGGGTTGGAAACACCATATATTTT	CSVALSGVGNTIYF
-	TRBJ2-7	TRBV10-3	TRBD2	TGTGCCATCAGAAGCGGGAGCTCCTACGAGCAGTACTTC	CAIRSGSSYEQYF
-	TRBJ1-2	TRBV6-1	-	TGTGCCAGCATGCTGCTTAACTATGGCGGCTACACCTTC	CASMLLNYGGYTF
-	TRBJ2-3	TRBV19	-	TGTGCCAGTAGTTGGGACTTTTCAGATACGCAGTATTTT	CASSWDFSDTQYF
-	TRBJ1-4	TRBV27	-	TGTGCCAGCAGTTTATCGCGAGTCGTCCCCGAAAAACTGTTTTTT	CASSLSRVVPEKLFF
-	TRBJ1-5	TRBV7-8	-	TGTGCCAGCAGCTTAGCGTGGGCGATAAATCAGCCCCAGCATTTT	CASSLAWAINQPQHF
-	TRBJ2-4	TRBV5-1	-	TGCGCCAGCAGCTTAACTGGGACTTCCGAAAACATTCAGTACTTC	CASSLTGTSENIQYF
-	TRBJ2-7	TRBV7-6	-	TGTGCCAGCAGCAGCCCGGGACTGCATGACGAGCAGTACTTC	CASSSPGLHDEQYF
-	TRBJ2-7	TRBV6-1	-	TGTGCCAGCAGTCCGCGGGGAAGCTCCTACGAGCAGTACTTC	CASSPRGSSYEQYF
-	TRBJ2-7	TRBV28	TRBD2	TGTGCCAGCAGTTTGTCCGGACTAGCGGGAGGCGAGCAGTACTTC	CASSLSGLAGGEQYF
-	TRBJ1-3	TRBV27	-	TGTGCCAGCAGTTTGTCGATCCAGTCTGGAAACACCATATATTTT	CASSLSIQSGNTIYF
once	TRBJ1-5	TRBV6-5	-	TGTGCCAGTAGCAGGGAATTGGGTCAGCCCCAGCATTTT	CASSRELGQPQHF
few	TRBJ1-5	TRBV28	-	TGTGCCAGCAGTTCCCGGAGCCAGCCCCAGCATTTT	CASSSRSQPQHF
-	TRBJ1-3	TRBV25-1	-	TGTGCCAGCAGAGGGGCTTCAGGAAACACCATATATTTT	CASRGASGNTIYF
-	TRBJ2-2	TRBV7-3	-	TGTGCCAGCAGCCCACGGGGGATGGAAATGGCCGGGGAGCTGTTTTTT	CASSPRGMEMAGELFF
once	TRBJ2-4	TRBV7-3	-	TGTGCCAGCAGCTTAAGTGTTGGGGCGGACTACAAAAACATTCAGTACTTC	CASSLSVGADYKNIQYF
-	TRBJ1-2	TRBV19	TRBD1	TGTGCCAGTACGCCAGGGGGACTCCCTATGGGCTACACCTTC	CASTPGGLPMGYTF
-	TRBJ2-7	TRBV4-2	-	TGTGCCAGCAGCCAAGAAACTAGGGGGTCCTACGAGCAGTACTTC	CASSQETRGSYEQYF
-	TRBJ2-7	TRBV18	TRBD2	TGTGCCAGCACCCGGACTAGCGGGAGTCGCTACGAGCAGTACTTC	CASTRTSGSRYEQYF
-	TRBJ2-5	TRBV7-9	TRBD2	TGTGCCAGCAGCTTGGGCGGGAGAGTCGAGACCCAGTACTTC	CASSLGGRVETQYF
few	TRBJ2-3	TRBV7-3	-	TGTGCCAGCAGCTTAACGGTCCTCGGTAGTGCTAGCACAGATACGCAGTATTTT	CASSLTVLGSASTDTQYF
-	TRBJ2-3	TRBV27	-	TGTGCCAGCAGGAGGGTGCAAGATACGCAGTATTTT	CASRRVQDTQYF
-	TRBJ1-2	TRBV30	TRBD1	TGTGCCTGGAGGACCGGGACAGGGGGCCTTGGCTACACCTTC	CAWRTGTGGLGYTF
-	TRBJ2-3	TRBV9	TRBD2	TGTGCCAGCAGCGTAACAGCGGGGGGGACAGATACGCAGTATTTT	CASSVTAGGTDTQYF
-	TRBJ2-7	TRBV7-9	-	TGTGCCAGCAGCTTTGGTAGGGGCACCTACGAGCAGTACTTC	CASSFGRGTYEQYF
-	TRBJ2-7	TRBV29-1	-	TGCAGCGTTGGATTAGGGTACGAGCAGTACTTC	CSVGLGYEQYF
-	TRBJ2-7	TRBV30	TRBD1	TGTGCCTGGAGTACGACAGGGTGGGAGCAGTACTTC	CAWSTTGWEQYF
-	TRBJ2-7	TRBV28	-	TGTGCCAGCAGTTTACTAGGCGGCGCCGGCGAGCAGTACTTC	CASSLLGGAGEQYF
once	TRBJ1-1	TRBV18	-	TGTGCCAGCTCACCGAGGAACACTGAAGCTTTCTTT	CASSPRNTEAFF
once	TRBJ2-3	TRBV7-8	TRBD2	TGTGCCAGCAGCTACGGACTAGCGGGGAGAACGAGCACAGATACGCAGTATTTT	CASSYGLAGRTSTDTQYF
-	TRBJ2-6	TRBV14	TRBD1	TGTGCCAGCAGCCAATCCGGACAGGCCTCTGGGGCCAACGTCCTGACTTTC	CASSQSGQASGANVLTF
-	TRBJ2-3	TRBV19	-	TGTGCCAGTAGCCGAGGACTGGGAGTTAGCACAGATACGCAGTATTTT	CASSRGLGVSTDTQYF
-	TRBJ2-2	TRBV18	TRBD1	TGTGCCAGCTCACCACAACCGGTTAGGACAGGCACCGGGGAGCTGTTTTTT	CASSPQPVRTGTGELFF
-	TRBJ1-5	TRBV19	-	TGTGCCAGTAGTATCGAAGGATTGCAGCCCCAGCATTTT	CASSIEGLQPQHF